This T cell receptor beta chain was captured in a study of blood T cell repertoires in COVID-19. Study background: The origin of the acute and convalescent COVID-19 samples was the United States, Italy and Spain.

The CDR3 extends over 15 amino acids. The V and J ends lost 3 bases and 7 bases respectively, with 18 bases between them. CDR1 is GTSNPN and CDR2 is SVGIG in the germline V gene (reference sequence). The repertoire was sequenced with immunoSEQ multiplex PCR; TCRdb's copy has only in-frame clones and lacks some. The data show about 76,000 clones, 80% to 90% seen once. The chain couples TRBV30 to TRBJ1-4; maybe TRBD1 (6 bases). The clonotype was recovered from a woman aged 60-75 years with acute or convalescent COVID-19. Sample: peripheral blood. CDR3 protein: CAWSPRGLLGEKLFF. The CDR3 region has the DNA TGTGCCTGGAGCCCGAGGGGGTTATTAGGTGAAAAACTGTTTTTT.